Here is one T cell receptor beta chain with its context. No cognate antigen has been identified for it. Qualities for individual bases were not recorded, and no much larger clone is one base off. V and J are trimmed by 7 bases and 0 bases, and the gene matches miss 5 bases of the junction. Sequences LNHDA (CDR1) and SQIVND (CDR2) are obtained from the germline V gene (reference sequence). From its cysteine to its phenylalanine, the CDR3 spans 15 amino acids. The retained sequence is limited to the CDR3, 45 bases, with the frame set at the first base. The sample's time point label is to be understood as: baseline before first vaccination. Vaccinee samples came from UK trials COV001 and COV002, including a single-blind randomized controlled phase 2/3 trial of AZD1222 (ChAdOx1 nCoV-19) in healthy adults. For TCRbeta chain sequencing, PBMC samples were collected from trial participants at day 0 and at day 28 after the second dose.

The CDR3 regions of human TCRbeta chains were analyzed by immunosequencing. Regarding the original processing steps: TCRs in the repertoires were compared against a reference library of SARS-CoV-2-specific TCRs that had been generated with the MIRA antigen-specificity platform. Breadth was defined as the fraction of unique TCRs that were SARS-CoV-2-associated, and depth was defined as the fraction of total T cells that were SARS-CoV-2-associated. Using the MIRA data, every spike-specific TCR was mapped to the spike region that the TCR reacted to and assigned to either a CD4 or a CD8 class. Log10-transformed breadth and depth values were compared by one-way ANOVA with Sidak's multiple comparisons tests. TCRdb obtained this table from immuneACCESS and retained in-frame rearrangements with V and J assigned. These tables miss some clones; where compared with another copy, unresolved V genes account for less than half of the shortfall, and the remainder is unexplained. D and trimming come from the DNA, and the V and J calls and clone size come from that table. The sample records some 150,000 clones, just over 85% of which are singletons. The ten most abundant clones make up 3% to 4.5% of the sample.

This sample was included in a study of T cell responses to AZD1222 COVID-19 vaccine (TCRdb year 2021). With respect to the entire study: AZD1222 recipients whose second dose came at about 4 weeks and those whose second dose came at about 12 weeks were combined into one group, since spike-specific TCR depth and breadth did not differ between the two schedules. TCR sequencing covered about 230 trial participants: approximately 200 given two doses of AZD1222 and approximately 26 given two doses of MenACWY control vaccine. Trial participants were enrolled by age into subgroups of 18-55, 56-69 and 70-plus years, and roughly 160, 29 and 62 TCR-sequenced participants, respectively, were included in these subgroups. The paper as a whole reports these results and caveats: After two AZD1222 doses, both the breadth and the depth of spike-specific TCRs were significantly higher than at day 0 and than in MenACWY recipients. Conclusions about previously exposed vaccinees are limited because only six or seven AZD1222 recipients were SARS-CoV-2 seropositive at baseline. Vaccine-associated CD4 TCRs spanned the whole spike protein, with dominant responses in regions 160-218 and 743-854. Nearly half of unique spike-specific TCRs reportedly recognized epitopes outside regions mutated in the B.1.351 and B.1.1.7 variants. In the small 56-69-year group, the increase in depth fell short of significance, most likely because of low power. Because no samples from the day 14 peak response were available, repertoires could be characterized only after the peak T cell response. Most participants were white British and females outnumbered males, and the authors suggested that clonal diversity may have been underestimated.

Recombination linked TRBV19 to TRBJ2-1, and TRBD1 matches 8 of the central bases. This sequence originates from an adult in good health. This specimen consisted of peripheral blood, obtained on day 0 of AZD1222 vaccination. For the CDR3, the sequence is CASIIDRGSYNEQFF. The DNA reads TGTGCCAGTATCATCGACAGGGGCTCCTACAATGAGCAGTTCTTC.